Listed here are 24 T cell receptor beta chains from one sample, sequenced in a study of T cell responses to AZD1222 COVID-19 vaccine. The assay was immunoSEQ multiplex PCR, and TCRdb's table has in-frame clones only and misses some. Here the sample spans about 160,000 clones, about 88% being singletons. The source material was peripheral blood, sampled on day 0 of AZD1222 vaccination. The receptors were gathered from an adult in good health.

The J gene is TRBJ1-1, the V gene TRBV7-3; D perhaps matches TRBD1 (5 bases). This CDR3 has 14 amino acids. V lost 1 base, J lost 5 bases, and 11 bases lay in between. Per the germline V gene, CDR1 is SGHTA and CDR2 is FQGTGA. The DNA of the CDR3 is TGTGCCAGCAGCTTAAAAGGGGAGGGGACTGAAGCTTTCTTT. It translates to CASSLKGEGTEAFF.

The V and J genes are TRBV30 and TRBJ1-6, with 7 bases identical to TRBD1. Germline CDR1 and CDR2: GTSNPN and SVGIG (reference sequence). This CDR3 has 15 residues. Trimming took 5 bases from V and 4 from J; bases not matched to a gene: 8. The CDR3 reads CAWHLWGQYNSPLHF. The CDR3 DNA reads TGTGCCTGGCATCTCTGGGGACAGTATAATTCACCCCTCCACTTT.

This chain links TRBV7-2 with TRBJ1-6; D ambiguous. This CDR3 comprises 15 residues. Germline V lookup: CDR1 SGHTA, CDR2 FQGNSA. V was clipped by 4 bases and J by 3 bases, with 10 bases between them. The CDR3 DNA is TGTGCCAGCAGCTCAGACAAAAACTATAATTCACCCCTCCACTTT. Encoded protein: CASSSDKNYNSPLHF. Variable domain in full (rest from reference TRBV7-2 and TRBJ1-6): GAGVSQSPSNKVTEKGKDVELRCDPISGHTALYWYRQSLGQGLEFLIYFQGNSAPDKSGLPSDRFSAERTGGSVSTLTIQRTQQEDSAVYLCASSSDKNYNSPLHFGNGTRLTVT.

In its sample, this clone was seen once. J is TRBJ2-5 and V is TRBV2; D is possibly TRBD2 (7 bases). Trimming removed 6 bases at V and 2 bases at J, with 10 bases between. The length of the CDR3 is 13 residues. From germline, CDR1 is SNHLY and CDR2 FYNNEI. The CDR3 protein is CASSGGLQETQYF. The CDR3 DNA reads as TGTGCCAGCAGCGGGGGGCTACAAGAGACCCAGTACTTC.

The chain combines TRBV11-2 with TRBJ2-1; D might be TRBD2 (6 bases). Germline V gene lookup returns CDR1 SGHAT and CDR2 FQNNGV. Trimming removed 5 bases from V and 0 bases from J, with 11 bases in between. This CDR3 spans 15 amino acids. As DNA, the CDR3 is TGTGCCAGCAGCGCTAGCGCAGGCTCCTACAATGAGCAGTTCTTC. It encodes CASSASAGSYNEQFF.

This clone was seen a handful of times. The gene calls are TRBV7-9 and TRBJ2-5; D is undetermined. The CDR3 sequence is 13 residues long. Germline-derived CDR1 and CDR2 are SEHNR and FQNEAQ (reference sequence). Trimming left V 5 bases short and J 4 bases short, with 11 bases between. For the CDR3, the DNA is TGTGCCAGCAGCCACGGCCGAGGAGAGACCCAGTACTTC. This codes for CASSHGRGETQYF.

This chain joins TRBV5-6 and TRBJ1-2; possible D gene TRBD1, 5 bases. Germline V gene lookup returns CDR1 SGHDT and CDR2 YYEEEE. The CDR3 loop spans 13 amino acids. V shed 5 bases and J shed 4 bases, with 12 bases lying between them. DNA of the CDR3: TGTGCCAGCAGAGGGATAGGGGTCTATGGCTACACCTTC. Translating gives CASRGIGVYGYTF.

The rearrangement uses TRBV9 and TRBJ1-6, with D uncertain. Per the germline V gene, CDR1 is SGDLS and CDR2 is YYNGEE. The CDR3 contains 15 residues. The germline V and J ends were trimmed by 4 bases and 8 bases, with 16 bases remaining between them. The CDR3 protein is CASSLRFLPDSPLHF. CDR3 in DNA: TGTGCCAGCAGCCTCAGGTTTCTCCCGGATTCACCCCTCCACTTT.

The rearrangement links TRBV9 to TRBJ2-5, with D possibly being TRBD1 or TRBD2 (5 bases each). Looked up from germline, CDR1 is SGDLS and CDR2 is YYNGEE. This CDR3 region has 14 residues. The V and J ends lost 3 bases and 2 bases respectively, with 11 bases between them. CDR3 bases: TGTGCCAGCAGCGCCGAGGGGCAGCAAGAGACCCAGTACTTC. This encodes CASSAEGQQETQYF.

This chain links TRBV28 with TRBJ1-1; TRBD1 might be the D (5 bases). The CDR3 sequence is 14 residues long. With 3 bases removed from V and 4 bases from J, the gap between germline ends came to 12 bases. CDR1 is MDHEN, CDR2 SYDVKM, per germline. CDR3 DNA: TGTGCCAGCAGTTTGTCCCAGGGCCCCACTGAAGCTTTCTTT. Translated, it gives CASSLSQGPTEAFF. Together with reference TRBV28 and TRBJ1-1, the CDR3 gives the full variable domain: DVKVTQSSRYLVKRTGEKVFLECVQDMDHENMFWYRQDPGLGLRLIYFSYDVKMKEKGDIPEGYSVSREKKERFSLILESASTNQTSMYLCASSLSQGPTEAFFGQGTRLTVV.

The rearrangement joins TRBV7-6 to TRBJ1-5; a possible D gene is TRBD1 (5 bases). Trimming stripped 5 bases from V and 4 bases from J, with 9 bases between. The CDR3 contains 13 residues. Germline CDR1 reads SGHVS; CDR2 reads FNYEAQ. The CDR3: CASSLRTNQPQHF. In nucleotides, the CDR3 is TGTGCCAGCAGCCTCCGGACAAATCAGCCCCAGCATTTT.

The chain joins TRBV6-2 or TRBV6-3 to TRBJ2-1, with 12 nucleotides matching TRBD2. In germline, CDR1 is MNHEY, CDR2 SVGEGT. Trimming cost V 6 bases and J 4 bases; bases outside gene matches: 4. The CDR3 consists of 15 residues. The CDR3 sequence is CASRYGLAGYNEQFF. The CDR3 bases are TGTGCCAGCAGGTACGGACTAGCGGGATACAATGAGCAGTTCTTC.

CDR3 sequence reads: CASSLAGGDTQYF. CDR3 coding DNA: TGTGCCAGCAGCTTAGCGGGCGGAGATACGCAGTATTTT. The genes are TRBV7-9 and TRBJ2-3; D remains unclear. Germline V gives CDR1 SEHNR, CDR2 FQNEAQ (reference sequence). The V end lost 0 bases, the J end lost 5 bases, and 6 bases lay between the germline ends. CDR3 length equals 13 residues.

This rearrangement joins TRBV9 to TRBJ1-5; 8 bases are shared with TRBD1. The V gene end was trimmed by 2 bases and the J gene end by 7 bases; junction bases not matched to a gene: 5. Germline loops: CDR1 SGDLS, CDR2 YYNGEE. The CDR3 runs 14 residues. The CDR3 spells CASSVTGDRQPQHF. CDR3 DNA: TGTGCCAGCAGCGTGACAGGGGACCGGCAGCCCCAGCATTTT.

The CDR3 protein is CASSPRTSGEQFF. The CDR3 DNA is TGCGCCAGCAGTCCCAGGACTAGCGGTGAGCAGTTCTTC. The chain carries TRBV10-2 and TRBJ2-1; 10 bases fit TRBD2. The CDR3 spans 13 residues. CDR1 and CDR2 (germline): WSHSY, SAAADI. V was clipped by 5 bases and J by 9 bases; unmatched bases: 4.

This clone appeared once. J is TRBJ1-1 and V is TRBV6-5; a weak D match, TRBD1 (5 bases). This CDR3 has 13 amino acids. Germline assignment: CDR1 MNHEY and CDR2 SVGAGI. V was shortened by 11 bases and J by 0 bases, with 13 bases between the two germline ends. For the CDR3, the DNA is TGTGCCGTATGGGTGACAGTGAACACTGAAGCTTTCTTT. Translation gives CAVWVTVNTEAFF.

V and J are TRBV5-6 and TRBJ1-2; 7 positions agree with TRBD1. V was pared by 0 bases and J by 0 bases, with 5 bases of the junction left unmatched. In germline, CDR1 is SGHDT, CDR2 YYEEEE. This CDR3 region has 16 residues. CDR3 bases: TGTGCCAGCAGCTTGGGGGGAGGGACAGCTAACTATGGCTACACCTTC. It specifies CASSLGGGTANYGYTF. The whole variable domain, filled in from reference TRBV5-6 and TRBJ1-2, reads DAGVTQSPTHLIKTRGQQVTLRCSPKSGHDTVSWYQQALGQGPQFIFQYYEEEERQRGNFPDRFSGHQFPNYSSELNVNALLLGDSALYLCASSLGGGTANYGYTFGSGTRLTVV.

The chain is built from TRBV18 and TRBJ2-1, with 9 nucleotides matching TRBD1. Per germline, CDR1 KGHSH and CDR2 LQKENI. The CDR3 length is 19 residues. Trimming at V came to 3 bases and at J to 1 base, leaving 13 bases not matched to a gene. Here the CDR3 reads CASSPPQWTGVKSYNEQFF. The CDR3 bases are TGTGCCAGCTCACCCCCCCAATGGACAGGGGTCAAATCCTACAATGAGCAGTTCTTC.

The genes are TRBV7-9 and TRBJ1-2; unclear D gene. CDR3 length: 14 residues. V was clipped by 4 bases and J by 8 bases, with 17 bases between them. Germline V CDR1 and CDR2: SEHNR, FQNEAQ (reference sequence). The CDR3 DNA reads TGTGCCAGCAGCTCGACTACACGACCGTACGGCTACACCTTC. Its translation: CASSSTTRPYGYTF. Full variable domain (remainder filled in from reference TRBV7-9 and TRBJ1-2): DTGVSQNPRHKITKRGQNVTFRCDPISEHNRLYWYRQTLGQGPEFLTYFQNEAQLEKSRLLSDRFSAERPKGSFSTLEIQRTEQGDSAMYLCASSSTTRPYGYTFGSGTRLTVV.

In this sample, this clone turned up a few times. The chain has TRBV28 and TRBJ2-2; D ambiguous. The CDR3 runs 14 residues. Germline V gene data show CDR1 as MDHEN and CDR2 as SYDVKM. V was trimmed by 3 bases and J by 13 bases, leaving 18 bases between them. As DNA, the CDR3 is TGTGCCAGCAGTTTCCGCCCCGAATGGCACGGGCTGTTTTTT. Translation: CASSFRPEWHGLFF.

The chain joins TRBV7-2 to TRBJ2-7, with 11 bases identical to TRBD1. The germline gives CDR1 SGHTA, CDR2 FQGNSA. V lost 6 bases to trimming and J lost 4 bases; unmatched junction nucleotides: 8. This CDR3 has 15 amino acids. In DNA, the CDR3 is TGTGCCAGCAGTTCCGGACAGGGGGCGTCGTACGAGCAGTACTTC. Amino acid sequence: CASSSGQGASYEQYF. Full variable domain (rest looked up from reference TRBV7-2 and TRBJ2-7): GAGVSQSPSNKVTEKGKDVELRCDPISGHTALYWYRQSLGQGLEFLIYFQGNSAPDKSGLPSDRFSAERTGGSVSTLTIQRTQQEDSAVYLCASSSGQGASYEQYFGPGTRLTVT.

V gene TRBV27 combines with J gene TRBJ2-1; D is perhaps TRBD1 or TRBD2 (5 bases each). V was pared by 9 bases and J by 4 bases, with 16 bases between. The CDR3 spans 14 residues. Germline V lookup: CDR1 MNHEY, CDR2 SMNVEV (reference sequence). The CDR3 DNA reads as TGTGCCAGACTCATACGGGACCTTTACAATGAGCAGTTCTTC. Amino acid sequence: CARLIRDLYNEQFF.

The chain is built from TRBV27 and TRBJ2-7, with TRBD2 matching over 14 bases. CDR1 is MNHEY and CDR2 is SMNVEV in the germline V gene (reference sequence). The CDR3 loop spans 15 amino acids. V was pared by 6 bases and J by 0 bases, with 1 base of the junction left unmatched. This chain's CDR3 is CASRGTSGGSYEQYF. In DNA form, the CDR3 reads TGTGCCAGCAGAGGGACTAGCGGGGGCTCCTACGAGCAGTACTTC.

The chain has TRBV6-5 and TRBJ1-6, with TRBD1 identical over 9 bases. The germline CDR1 and CDR2 sequences are MNHEY and SVGAGI. V lost 2 bases to trimming and J lost 10 bases; unmatched junction nucleotides: 6. The CDR3 consists of 15 residues. Here the CDR3 reads CASSYGTGRGSPLHF. The CDR3 nucleotides read TGTGCCAGCAGTTACGGGACAGGGCGTGGATCACCCCTCCACTTT.